This record looks at one TCR beta chain sequence and its context. V lost 7 bases and J lost 7, with 22 bases in between. The length of the CDR3 is 15 residues. The entry originates in a study of blood T cells in healthy people across ages. Then a second PCR, running roughly 6 to 11 cycles, was carried out with a sample-barcoded 5' primer and a J-beta primer mix. TCRdb re-called the 5' RACE reads through MiXCR, storing one row per CDR3 protein. Of over 950,000 distinct CDR3 sequences in the sample, approximately 38% are singletons; the top ten hold around 13%. The chain joins TRBV12-3 or TRBV12-4 to TRBJ1-2; D gene ambiguous. The receptor was derived from a young man in good health. Sequenced material: blood. CDR3 region: CASTPNRNSIGGYTF. The CDR3 bases are TGTGCCAGCACCCCGAACAGAAACTCAATCGGTGGCTACACCTTC.